The text below deals with one T cell receptor (beta chain). Trimming took 3 bases from V and 7 from J; bases not matched to a gene: 7. CDR3 length equals 16 residues. From germline, CDR1 is KGHDR and CDR2 SFDVKD. As originally analysed: It was from reference gene primer amplification that nucleated cell counts were estimated. Libraries were prepared by immunoSEQ multiplex PCR; TCRdb keeps only in-frame clonotypes and omits some of them. V and J calls and clone size are copied from that table; D and trimming were computed from the DNA. The sample yields 60,000 to 70,000 clones, approximately 82% seen once. The data are from a study of blood T cell repertoires in COVID-19. Overall study: Acute and convalescent COVID-19 samples came from the United States, Italy and Spain. The cDNA or gDNA used as material had been derived from T cells, B-cell-depleted T cells, or PBMCs.

Sample: peripheral blood. The chain uses TRBV24-1 and TRBJ1-6, with 8 bases matching TRBD1. This sequence was found in a man in his 60s with acute or convalescent COVID-19. The CDR3 nucleotides read TGTGCCACCAGTGATGGGACGGGACAGGCAAATTCACCCCTCCACTTT. Protein sequence: CATSDGTGQANSPLHF.